Listed below are T cell receptor beta chains from one sample, sequenced in a study of T-cell reconstitution after alpha-beta-depleted transplantation in children. A single record per CDR3 protein comes from TCRdb applying MiXCR to the PCR reads. The sample lists hundreds of thousands of distinct CDR3 sequences; about 17% were seen once. This specimen consisted of PBMCs, mostly from graft donor cells, obtained 360 days after TCRalphabeta/CD19-depleted stem cell transplant. These receptors came from a male patient between 2 and 10 years old who had a stem cell transplant for acute lymphoblastic leukemia, so the T cells may come from the graft donor. The CDR3 runs from the conserved cysteine through the conserved F or W.

V gene: TRBV12-3/TRBV12-4
CDR3 length: 14
J gene: TRBJ2-5
CDR3 protein: CASSRTGALWTQYF

V gene: TRBV7-2
CDR3 length: 14
J gene: TRBJ2-5
CDR3 protein: CASSFWGGQETQYF

V gene: TRBV7-9
CDR3 length: 15
J gene: TRBJ1-2
CDR3 protein: CASSFLDRFDYGYTF

V gene: TRBV3-1
CDR3 length: 14
J gene: TRBJ2-7
CDR3 protein: CASSQVGHYYEQYF

V gene: TRBV6-1
CDR3 length: 16
J gene: TRBJ2-7
CDR3 protein: CASSEAPTGLAYEQYF

V gene: TRBV4-1
CDR3 length: 19
J gene: TRBJ2-2
CDR3 protein: CASSHPQGPRPVNTGELFF

V gene: TRBV9
CDR3 length: 17
J gene: TRBJ1-1
CDR3 protein: CASSSGTLTLLNTEAFF

V gene: TRBV4-2
CDR3 length: 15
J gene: TRBJ1-4
CDR3 protein: CASSQAQGAGEKLFF

V gene: TRBV27
CDR3 length: 14
J gene: TRBJ2-7
CDR3 protein: CASSLLWTSQQQYF

V gene: TRBV5-1
CDR3 length: 13
J gene: TRBJ2-2
CDR3 protein: CASSLTSAGELFF

V gene: TRBV5-1
CDR3 length: 14
J gene: TRBJ2-3
CDR3 protein: CASSLDMVGDTQYF

V gene: TRBV25-1
CDR3 length: 16
J gene: TRBJ1-2
CDR3 protein: CASSRNTGKGNYGYTF

V gene: TRBV5-1
CDR3 length: 15
J gene: TRBJ2-3
CDR3 protein: CASSFLARSTDTQYF

V gene: TRBV10-3
CDR3 length: 15
J gene: TRBJ2-1
CDR3 protein: CAISEGLRSYNEQFF

V gene: TRBV10-3
CDR3 length: 11
J gene: TRBJ1-5
CDR3 protein: CAIGRNQPQHF

V gene: TRBV14
CDR3 length: 13
J gene: TRBJ1-3
CDR3 protein: CASSQGRRNTIYF

V gene: TRBV29-1
CDR3 length: 12
J gene: TRBJ2-2
CDR3 protein: CSAKQSTGELFF

V gene: TRBV4-3
CDR3 length: 15
J gene: TRBJ2-1
CDR3 protein: CASSQGQSSYNEQFF

V gene: TRBV10-3
CDR3 length: 14
J gene: TRBJ2-7
CDR3 protein: CAISGLGLGYEQYF

V gene: TRBV10-3
CDR3 length: 16
J gene: TRBJ1-6
CDR3 protein: CAISESLGKVDSPLHF

V gene: TRBV7-2
CDR3 length: 14
J gene: TRBJ2-7
CDR3 protein: CASSLGAVWNEQYF

V gene: TRBV10-3
CDR3 length: 13
J gene: TRBJ2-7
CDR3 protein: CAISPGQGREQYF

V gene: TRBV7-8
CDR3 length: 16
J gene: TRBJ1-2
CDR3 protein: CASSLVPLGTVHGYTF

V gene: TRBV29-1
CDR3 length: 15
J gene: TRBJ2-3
CDR3 protein: CSVVPGQSITDTQYF

V gene: TRBV3-1
CDR3 length: 19
J gene: TRBJ2-1
CDR3 protein: CASSQEGPWASGNYNEQFF

V gene: TRBV24-1
CDR3 length: 16
J gene: TRBJ2-3
CDR3 protein: CATSDFRGTGTDTQYF

V gene: TRBV6-6
CDR3 length: 12
J gene: TRBJ2-7
CDR3 protein: CASSYYVLEQYF

V gene: TRBV5-1
CDR3 length: 12
J gene: TRBJ2-5
CDR3 protein: CASSLVMETQYF

V gene: TRBV29-1
CDR3 length: 14
J gene: TRBJ2-7
CDR3 protein: CSVEGAGDPYEQYF

V gene: TRBV7-9
CDR3 length: 15
J gene: TRBJ1-2
CDR3 protein: CASRSGQRANYGYTF

V gene: TRBV20-1
CDR3 length: 12
J gene: TRBJ2-5
CDR3 protein: CSAADRGETQYF

V gene: TRBV2
CDR3 length: 13
J gene: TRBJ2-2
CDR3 protein: CASSESRAGELFF

V gene: TRBV12-5
CDR3 length: 14
J gene: TRBJ1-1
CDR3 protein: CASAATGKGTEAFF

V gene: TRBV4-2
CDR3 length: 17
J gene: TRBJ2-1
CDR3 protein: CASSQGWTSGKYNEQFF

V gene: TRBV5-6
CDR3 length: 15
J gene: TRBJ2-2
CDR3 protein: CASSLVTSRNGELFF

V gene: TRBV27
CDR3 length: 14
J gene: TRBJ2-7
CDR3 protein: CASSFSGPSYEQYF

V gene: TRBV20-1
CDR3 length: 12
J gene: TRBJ2-1
CDR3 protein: CSAANHRGGLFF

V gene: TRBV28
CDR3 length: 15
J gene: TRBJ2-3
CDR3 protein: CASTDSIASTDTQYF

V gene: TRBV29-1
CDR3 length: 12
J gene: TRBJ2-7
CDR3 protein: CSARGRGYEQYF

V gene: TRBV10-3
CDR3 length: 14
J gene: TRBJ1-1
CDR3 protein: CAISALTGDTEAFF

V gene: TRBV20-1
CDR3 length: 17
J gene: TRBJ2-1
CDR3 protein: CSACTSGRALNDNEQFF

V gene: TRBV6-2/TRBV6-3
CDR3 length: 15
J gene: TRBJ2-3
CDR3 protein: CASSSGLADGDTQYF

V gene: TRBV21-1
CDR3 length: 11
J gene: TRBJ2-7
CDR3 protein: CASSKHSEQYF

V gene: TRBV12-3/TRBV12-4
CDR3 length: 13
J gene: TRBJ2-3
CDR3 protein: CASKPGGTDTQYF

V gene: TRBV10-3
CDR3 length: 16
J gene: TRBJ2-5
CDR3 protein: CAISEGLAGVQETQYF

V gene: TRBV28
CDR3 length: 15
J gene: TRBJ2-3
CDR3 protein: CASSASGFGTDTQYF

V gene: TRBV12-3/TRBV12-4
CDR3 length: 12
J gene: TRBJ2-5
CDR3 protein: CASRGLAVTQYF

V gene: TRBV24-1
CDR3 length: 15
J gene: TRBJ2-1
CDR3 protein: CATSDLGKTGDEQFF

V gene: TRBV27
CDR3 length: 14
J gene: TRBJ2-7
CDR3 protein: CASSPGLFPYEQYF

V gene: TRBV9
CDR3 length: 19
J gene: TRBJ2-1
CDR3 protein: CASSVGDGRAPRPYNEQFF

V gene: TRBV6-1
CDR3 length: 15
J gene: TRBJ2-2
CDR3 protein: CASGRGATNTGELFF

V gene: TRBV7-8
CDR3 length: 12
J gene: TRBJ2-7
CDR3 protein: CASSLGLQTRSF

V gene: TRBV12-3/TRBV12-4
CDR3 length: 16
J gene: TRBJ2-5
CDR3 protein: CASSLGTRTSGETQYF

V gene: TRBV27
CDR3 length: 13
J gene: TRBJ2-1
CDR3 protein: CASSFGGRNEQFF

V gene: TRBV19
CDR3 length: 15
J gene: TRBJ2-7
CDR3 protein: CASSIMGTGAYEQYF